This T cell receptor (beta chain) comes out of a study of shared clonotypes between healthy human individuals (dated by TCRdb to 2019 to 2021). Turning to the overall study: The cohort included three men and a couple of women between 18 and 49 years of age. Per donor, three plates each were used for CD4 naive and CD4 memory, two for CD8 naive, and one for CD8 memory. Between about 0.9 and 9 billion PBMCs per donor were obtained by leukapheresis. To increase sequencing depth and limit assay-specific biases, TCR repertoire library preparation and sequencing were carried out by different laboratories using diverse techniques. The study deeply sequenced blood TCR repertoires of about five healthy adults to estimate repertoire size and the extent of clonotype sharing between individuals.

Concerning this clone: Its antigen specificity is not known. No base quality values were provided; no much bigger clone lies one nucleotide off.

CD8 naive samples were obtained by positive selection for CCR7 among CD45RO-negative cells, yielding a CD45RA+CCR7+ population from which TemRA cells were excluded. Healthy HIV-negative adults with no recently reported acute infections or vaccinations were included as donors. Only Caucasian adults living in Nashville, Tennessee, USA were represented among the donors. Blood was collected by leukapheresis, and PBMCs were isolated by Ficoll-Histopaque density gradient centrifugation and then cryopreserved in liquid nitrogen vapor phase. Purity and quantity of every magnetically sorted T cell population were checked by analytical flow cytometry. From each sorted fraction, genomic DNA was isolated and quantified by UV absorbance on a Nanodrop 2000c. CDR1 and CDR2 are read off the germline V gene (reference sequence) as LNHDA and SQIVND. The CDR3 runs 16 residues from the cysteine to the phenylalanine. This entry keeps only the CDR3 DNA: 48 bases, framed from base 1. V loses 1 base, J loses 0 bases, and the germline ends lie 10 bases apart.

Using the deep immunoSEQ assay, TCR CDR3 regions were amplified from genomic DNA by multiplex PCR. For each cell subset, the extracted genomic DNA was distributed evenly across all wells of several immunoSEQ 96-well plates, and each plate served as one replicate. Each replicate PCR for sorted subsets received about 180 ng genomic DNA, equal to about 30,000 T cell genomes. Purified libraries were quantified with a Qubit 3.0 fluorometer, sized on a Bioanalyzer 2100, and re-quantified with the KAPA Library Quantification kit. Every immunoSEQ 96-well plate was sequenced on a separate single-read 150-cycle Illumina NextSeq 550 flow cell. The source study handled its data this way. Because the immunoSEQ output included only junctional sequences and no quality scores, the filtering could not be the same as the filtering used for full-length reads. To assign V/J genes and CDR3, sequences were annotated against IMGT germline references using PyIR, a Python wrapper for IgBLAST v1.9. Reads with weak V/J assignments (E-value above 1e-6), missing CDR3, stop codons, out-of-frame junctions, or ambiguous translated residues were removed. V3J clonotypes were defined as sequences sharing the same inferred V gene, J gene, and CDR3 amino acid sequence. To compute the percentage overlap between repertoires, the number of shared unique clonotypes was divided by the size of the smaller repertoire. RTK rarefaction, the Chao1 estimator, and Recon v2.1 estimates of unobserved clonotypes were used to assess repertoire richness. Generation probabilities for all TCRbeta clonotypes obtained by the gDNA method from a few donors were computed using OLGA. TCRdb stores this immuneACCESS table with in-frame sequences only. Part of the clones is absent; in the studies checked, under half of the shortfall reflects unresolved V genes, and no reason is known for the rest. That table supplies the V and J calls and clone size; D and trimming were determined from the DNA. This sample lists 1.5 million to 2.5 million clones; approximately 94% were detected once. Less than 1.5% of the sample is in the top ten clones.

Study-wide findings and limitations: When several donors were compared, the shared fraction of clonotypes was around 4.6% for naive CD4, 3.5% to 4% for naive CD8, roughly 2.3% for memory CD4, and 0.4% for memory CD8. Even with the large sequencing depth, rarefaction of the sorted-subset datasets indicated that sequencing was incomplete. Clonotypes shared by all four sorted-subset donors showed higher generation probabilities than non-shared clonotypes. Sampling was restricted to blood, and TCR repertoires in tissue are likely to differ from TCR repertoires in blood. Because the study included only a small number of donors, the genetic and exposure-history diversity represented was limited. Naive subsets generally had larger estimated clonotype richness than memory subsets. Based on pairwise subsampling, the degree of clonotype sharing among donors was expected to be affected by sequencing depth.

The sample comprised naive CD8+ T cells sorted from blood. Per the publication, the cell subset or site label means: CD45RA+CCR7+. This clonotype was obtained from a man younger than 35 in good health. This chain joins TRBV19 to TRBJ1-5, with no confident D gene call. The CDR3 reads as follows: CASSIAYSYSNQPQHF. DNA sequence: TGTGCCAGTAGTATAGCGTACAGCTATAGCAATCAGCCCCAGCATTTT.